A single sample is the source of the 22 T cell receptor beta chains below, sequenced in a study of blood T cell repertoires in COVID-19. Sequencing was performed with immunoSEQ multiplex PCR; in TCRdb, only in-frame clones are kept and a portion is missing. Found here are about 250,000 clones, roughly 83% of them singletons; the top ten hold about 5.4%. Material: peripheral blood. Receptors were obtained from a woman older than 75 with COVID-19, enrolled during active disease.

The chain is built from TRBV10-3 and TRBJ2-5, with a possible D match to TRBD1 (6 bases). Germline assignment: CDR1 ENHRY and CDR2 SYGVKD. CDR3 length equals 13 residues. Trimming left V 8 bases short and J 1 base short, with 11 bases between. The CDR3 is CAISRGSQETQYF. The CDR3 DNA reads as TGTGCCATCTCCAGGGGATCCCAAGAGACCCAGTACTTC.

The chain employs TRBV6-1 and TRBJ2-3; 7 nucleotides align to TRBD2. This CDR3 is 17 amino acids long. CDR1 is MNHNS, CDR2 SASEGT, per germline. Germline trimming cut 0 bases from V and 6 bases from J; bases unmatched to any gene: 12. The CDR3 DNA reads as TGTGCCAGCAGTGAAGCCGGTCGCGTGGGGGGGTTGGATACGCAGTATTTT. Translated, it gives CASSEAGRVGGLDTQYF.

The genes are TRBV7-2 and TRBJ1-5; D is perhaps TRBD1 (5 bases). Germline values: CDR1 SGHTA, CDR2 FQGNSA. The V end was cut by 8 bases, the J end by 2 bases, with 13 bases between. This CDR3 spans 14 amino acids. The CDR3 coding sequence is TGTGCCAGCCAGCCGCAAGGGGGCAATCAGCCCCAGCATTTT. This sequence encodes CASQPQGGNQPQHF.

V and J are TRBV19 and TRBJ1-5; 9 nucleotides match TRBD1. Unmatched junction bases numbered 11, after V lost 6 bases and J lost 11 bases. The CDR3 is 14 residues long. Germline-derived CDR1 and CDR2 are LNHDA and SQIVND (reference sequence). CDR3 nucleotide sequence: TGTGCCAGTAGCTTACCCGGGACAGGGAGGACCCAGCATTTT. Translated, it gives CASSLPGTGRTQHF.

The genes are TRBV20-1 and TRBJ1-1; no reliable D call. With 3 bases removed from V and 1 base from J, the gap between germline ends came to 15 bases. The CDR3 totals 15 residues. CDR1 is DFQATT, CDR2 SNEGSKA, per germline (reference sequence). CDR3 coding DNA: TGCAGTGCTAGTCTGGGAGCGAATTCGAACACTGAAGCTTTCTTT. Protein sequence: CSASLGANSNTEAFF.

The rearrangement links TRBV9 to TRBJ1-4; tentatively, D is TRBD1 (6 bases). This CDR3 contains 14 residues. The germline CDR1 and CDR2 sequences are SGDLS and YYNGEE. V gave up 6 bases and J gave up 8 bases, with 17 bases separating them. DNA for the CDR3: TGTGCCAGCAACTCAAGGGGGGGAGGAGAAAAACTGTTTTTT. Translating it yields CASNSRGGGEKLFF.

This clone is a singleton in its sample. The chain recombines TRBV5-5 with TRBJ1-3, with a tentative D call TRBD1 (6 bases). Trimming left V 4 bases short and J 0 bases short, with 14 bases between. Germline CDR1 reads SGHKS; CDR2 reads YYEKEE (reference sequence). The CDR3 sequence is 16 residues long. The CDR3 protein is CASSLRTALSGNTIYF. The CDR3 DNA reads TGTGCCAGCAGCCTTAGGACAGCTCTCTCTGGAAACACCATATATTTT.

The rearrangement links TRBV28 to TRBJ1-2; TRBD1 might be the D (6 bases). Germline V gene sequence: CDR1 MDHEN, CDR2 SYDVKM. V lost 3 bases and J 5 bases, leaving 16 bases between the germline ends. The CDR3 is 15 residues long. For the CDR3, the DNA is TGTGCCAGCAGTTTTAATTTGGGGGCGAGGTATGGCTACACCTTC. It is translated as CASSFNLGARYGYTF.

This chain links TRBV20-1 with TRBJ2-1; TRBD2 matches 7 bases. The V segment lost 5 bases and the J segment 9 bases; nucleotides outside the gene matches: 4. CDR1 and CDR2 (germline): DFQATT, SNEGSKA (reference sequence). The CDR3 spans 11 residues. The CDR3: CSAVRLAEQFF. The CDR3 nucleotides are TGCAGTGCTGTCAGACTAGCTGAGCAGTTCTTC.

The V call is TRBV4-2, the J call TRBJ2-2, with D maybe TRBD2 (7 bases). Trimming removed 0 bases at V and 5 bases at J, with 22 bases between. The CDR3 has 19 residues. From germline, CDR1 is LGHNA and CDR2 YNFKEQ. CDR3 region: CASSQDTLLAGAGTGELFF. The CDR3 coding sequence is TGTGCCAGCAGCCAAGATACGTTGTTGGCGGGGGCGGGAACCGGGGAGCTGTTTTTT.

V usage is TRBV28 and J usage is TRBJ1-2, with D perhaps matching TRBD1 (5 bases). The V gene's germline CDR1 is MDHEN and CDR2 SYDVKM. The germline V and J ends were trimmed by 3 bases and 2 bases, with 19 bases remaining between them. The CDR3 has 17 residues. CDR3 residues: CASSFGGIGDGNYGYTF. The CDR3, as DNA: TGTGCCAGCAGTTTCGGAGGGATCGGGGACGGAAACTATGGCTACACCTTC.

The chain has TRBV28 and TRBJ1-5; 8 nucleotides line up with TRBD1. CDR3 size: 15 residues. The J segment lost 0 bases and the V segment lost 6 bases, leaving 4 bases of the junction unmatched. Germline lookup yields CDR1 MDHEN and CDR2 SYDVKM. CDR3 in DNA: TGTGCCAGCAGGACTACAGGGGGTAGCAATCAGCCCCAGCATTTT. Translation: CASRTTGGSNQPQHF. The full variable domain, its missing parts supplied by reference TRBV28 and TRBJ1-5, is DVKVTQSSRYLVKRTGEKVFLECVQDMDHENMFWYRQDPGLGLRLIYFSYDVKMKEKGDIPEGYSVSREKKERFSLILESASTNQTSMYLCASRTTGGSNQPQHFGDGTRLSIL.

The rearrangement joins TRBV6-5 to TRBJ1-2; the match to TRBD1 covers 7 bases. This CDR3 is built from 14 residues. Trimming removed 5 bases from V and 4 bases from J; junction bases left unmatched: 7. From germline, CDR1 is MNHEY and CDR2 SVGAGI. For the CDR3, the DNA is TGTGCCAGCAGTCGGTCCGGGACAGCCTATGGCTACACCTTC. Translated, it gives CASSRSGTAYGYTF.

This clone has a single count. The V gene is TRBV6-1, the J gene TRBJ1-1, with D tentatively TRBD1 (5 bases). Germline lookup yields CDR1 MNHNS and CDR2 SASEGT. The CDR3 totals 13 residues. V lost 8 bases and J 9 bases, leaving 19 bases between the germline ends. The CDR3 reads CASREAAAGKAFF. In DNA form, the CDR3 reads TGTGCCAGCCGAGAAGCGGCGGCAGGGAAAGCTTTCTTT.

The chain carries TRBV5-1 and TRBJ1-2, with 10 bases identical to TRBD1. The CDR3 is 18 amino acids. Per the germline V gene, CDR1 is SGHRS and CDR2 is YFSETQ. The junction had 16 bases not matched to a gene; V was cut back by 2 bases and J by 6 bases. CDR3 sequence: CASSLLAGQGTRDHGYTF. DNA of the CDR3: TGCGCCAGCAGCTTACTCGCGGGACAGGGGACAAGGGATCATGGCTACACCTTC.

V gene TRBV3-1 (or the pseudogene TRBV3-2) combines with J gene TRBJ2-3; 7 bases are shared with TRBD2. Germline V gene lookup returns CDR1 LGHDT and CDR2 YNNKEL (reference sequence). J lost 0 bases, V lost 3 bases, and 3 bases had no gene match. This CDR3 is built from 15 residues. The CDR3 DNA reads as TGTGCCAGCAGCCACACTAGCGTGAGCACAGATACGCAGTATTTT. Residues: CASSHTSVSTDTQYF.

CDR3 sequence reads: CASSLALNTEAFF. CDR3 bases: TGTGCCAGCAGCTTGGCCTTGAACACTGAAGCTTTCTTT. V and J are TRBV7-9 and TRBJ1-1; D is unclear. The V gene's germline CDR1 is SEHNR and CDR2 FQNEAQ (reference sequence). There are 13 residues in the CDR3. The V gene lost 3 bases and the J gene lost 0 bases, with 5 bases spanning the gap.

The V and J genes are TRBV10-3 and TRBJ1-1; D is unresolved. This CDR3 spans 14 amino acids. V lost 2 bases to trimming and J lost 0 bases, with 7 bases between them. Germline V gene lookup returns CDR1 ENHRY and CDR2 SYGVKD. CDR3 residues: CAISEGLLNTEAFF. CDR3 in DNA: TGTGCCATCAGTGAGGGGCTTTTGAACACTGAAGCTTTCTTT.

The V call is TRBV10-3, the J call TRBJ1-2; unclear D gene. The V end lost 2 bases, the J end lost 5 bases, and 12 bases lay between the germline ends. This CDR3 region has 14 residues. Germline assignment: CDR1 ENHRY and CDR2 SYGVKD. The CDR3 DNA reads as TGTGCCATCAGTGAGACGGGGTTTATTTATGGCTACACCTTC. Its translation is CAISETGFIYGYTF.

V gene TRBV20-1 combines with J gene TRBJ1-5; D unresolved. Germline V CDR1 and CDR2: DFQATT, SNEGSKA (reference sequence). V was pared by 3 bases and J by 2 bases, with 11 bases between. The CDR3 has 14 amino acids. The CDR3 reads CSASNGGGNQPQHF. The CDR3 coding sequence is TGCAGTGCTAGTAACGGTGGTGGCAATCAGCCCCAGCATTTT.

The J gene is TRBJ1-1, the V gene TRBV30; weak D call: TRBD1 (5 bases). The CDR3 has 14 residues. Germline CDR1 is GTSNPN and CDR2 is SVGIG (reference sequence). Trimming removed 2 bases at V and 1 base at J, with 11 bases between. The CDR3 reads CAWSPGGGNTEAFF. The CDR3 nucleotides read TGTGCCTGGAGTCCCGGGGGGGGGAACACTGAAGCTTTCTTT.

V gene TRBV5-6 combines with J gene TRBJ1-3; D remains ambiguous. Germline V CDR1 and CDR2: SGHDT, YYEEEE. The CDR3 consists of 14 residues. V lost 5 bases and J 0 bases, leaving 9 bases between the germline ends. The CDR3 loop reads CASRNSSSGNTIYF. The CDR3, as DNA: TGTGCCAGCAGAAACAGCAGCTCTGGAAACACCATATATTTT.